This TCR beta chain was identified in a study of cytomegalovirus exposure and HLA in healthy donors. 13 Jbeta primers and 60 Vbeta primers were used for the PCR. TCRdb's copy holds only in-frame clones and misses some; the assay was immunoSEQ multiplex PCR. The sample includes roughly 120,000 clones, less than 85% seen only once; the top ten take around 3.9%. Overall study results and limits: As confirmed in vitro, a few CMV-associated chains were specific for CMV antigens. Trimming of TCR beta V- and J-genes showed a link, identified in a later analysis, to a missense DCLRE1C variant.

A note on this clone: Its target is unknown.

Trimming pared 4 bases from V and 9 bases from J, leaving 21 bases between. The CDR3 loop spans 15 amino acids. Germline CDR1 reads MGHRA; CDR2 reads YSYEKL. The TCR comes from a woman aged 40 to 55 in good health and CMV-seronegative. The V call is TRBV4-1, the J call TRBJ2-5, with D possibly TRBD2 on 5 matching bases. The sample taken for sequencing was PBMCs. In DNA, the CDR3 is TGCGCCAGCAGCCCCTACGCGGCGGACCTTAGCGCCCAGTACTTC. This encodes CASSPYAADLSAQYF.